Shown below are 24 T cell receptor beta chains from a single sample sequenced in a study of CD8 T cells in Susac syndrome. Random hexamers were used to reverse transcribe the RNA input (roughly 0.5 to 1 ug). MiXCR was run by TCRdb on the immunoSEQ multiplex PCR reads, yielding one entry per CDR3 protein. The sample consists of about 140,000 distinct CDR3 sequences, 85% to 95% of them appearing once. Source material: CD4+ T cells from PBMCs. These receptors came from a human donor with Susac syndrome.

The V gene is TRBV29-1, the J gene TRBJ2-7; 7 bases match TRBD1. Trimming cost V 4 bases and J 4 bases; bases outside gene matches: 4. Germline-derived CDR1 and CDR2 are SQVTM and ANQGSEA. This CDR3 comprises 12 residues. CDR3 in amino acids: CSVGPGGYEQYF. CDR3 in DNA: TGCAGCGTTGGACCAGGGGGTTACGAGCAGTACTTC.

V and J are TRBV3-1 and TRBJ1-1, with D tentatively TRBD1 (6 bases). There are 13 residues in the CDR3. Germline values: CDR1 LGHDT, CDR2 YNNKEL (reference sequence). The germline V and J ends were trimmed by 2 bases and 10 bases, with 14 bases remaining between them. The CDR3 here is CASSQPGAPGAFF. Here the CDR3 DNA reads TGTGCCAGCAGCCAACCAGGGGCCCCGGGAGCTTTCTTT.

V is TRBV15 and J is TRBJ1-1; D is uncertain. Germline-derived CDR1 and CDR2 are LNHNV and YYDKDF (reference sequence). This CDR3 has 16 amino acids. Trimming pared 0 bases from V and 5 bases from J, leaving 16 bases between. The CDR3 nucleotides read TGTGCCACCAGCAGAGATACGGCGTTAGCTCGGACTGAAGCTTTCTTT. It is translated as CATSRDTALARTEAFF.

The rearrangement joins TRBV12-3 or TRBV12-4 to TRBJ2-5; D is unclear. The CDR3 is 13 amino acids. The V and J ends lost 2 bases and 2 bases respectively, with 6 bases between them. The CDR3 nucleotides read TGTGCCAGCAGTTTACATGAACAAGAGACCCAGTACTTC. It is translated as CASSLHEQETQYF.

The chain employs TRBV6-1 and TRBJ2-1; TRBD2 matches 7 bases. The V and J ends lost 1 base and 3 bases, in that order; junction bases with no gene match: 3. Germline V lookup: CDR1 MNHNS, CDR2 SASEGT. The CDR3 consists of 15 residues. The CDR3 DNA follows: TGTGCCAGCAGTGAAGGTGGGACTATCTACAATGAGCAGTTCTTC. Protein: CASSEGGTIYNEQFF.

The chain is built from TRBV7-2 and TRBJ2-3; D remains unclear. Germline CDR1 SGHTA, CDR2 FQGNSA. The CDR3 has 16 residues. Trimming removed 1 base at V and 3 bases at J, with 14 bases between. The CDR3: CASSLGARGWTDTQYF. CDR3 sequence (DNA): TGTGCCAGCAGCTTAGGGGCCCGCGGTTGGACAGATACGCAGTATTTT.

V is TRBV28 and J is TRBJ1-1; D gene uncertain. The CDR3 has 13 amino acids. Germline V gene lookup returns CDR1 MDHEN and CDR2 SYDVKM. Trimming left V 6 bases short and J 1 base short, with 9 bases between. This chain's CDR3 is CASSLKWNTEAFF. CDR3 DNA: TGTGCCAGCAGCCTTAAATGGAACACTGAAGCTTTCTTT.

The chain recombines TRBV11-1 with TRBJ2-1, with 16 bases matching TRBD2. The V gene's germline CDR1 is SGHAT and CDR2 FQDESV (reference sequence). The V and J ends lost 5 bases and 2 bases, in that order; junction bases with no gene match: 12. This CDR3 is 20 amino acids long. The CDR3 sequence: CASSQTSGLAGGRAYNEQFF. The DNA for the CDR3 is TGTGCCAGCAGCCAGACCTCGGGACTAGCGGGAGGGCGGGCCTACAATGAGCAGTTCTTC.

The rearrangement uses TRBV9 and TRBJ2-6; 9 nucleotides align to TRBD1. Germline trimming cut 3 bases from V and 0 bases from J; bases unmatched to any gene: 7. Looked up from germline, CDR1 is SGDLS and CDR2 is YYNGEE. The CDR3 sequence is 18 residues long. The CDR3 nucleotides read TGTGCCAGCAGCGGAGCACAGGGGGCGGGCTCTGGGGCCAACGTCCTGACTTTC. Translated, it gives CASSGAQGAGSGANVLTF. Complete variable domain (other parts from reference TRBV9 and TRBJ2-6): DSGVTQTPKHLITATGQRVTLRCSPRSGDLSVYWYQQSLDQGLQFLIQYYNGEERAKGNILERFSAQQFPDLHSELNLSSLELGDSALYFCASSGAQGAGSGANVLTFGAGSRLTVL.

The chain employs TRBV15 and TRBJ1-5, with D maybe TRBD1 (5 bases). Germline CDR1 is LNHNV and CDR2 is YYDKDF (reference sequence). V lost 5 bases and J lost 4, with 12 bases in between. The CDR3 is made up of 14 amino acids. CDR3 region: CATSGDWGNQPQHF. Written as DNA, the CDR3 is TGTGCCACCAGCGGCGACTGGGGGAATCAGCCCCAGCATTTT.

The rearrangement joins TRBV2 to TRBJ1-1; possibly TRBD1 for D (5 bases). The CDR3 loop spans 14 amino acids. Germline CDR1 is SNHLY and CDR2 is FYNNEI. The V gene lost 1 base and the J gene lost 5 bases, with 11 bases spanning the gap. The CDR3 protein is CASSEVSGRTEAFF. CDR3 sequence (DNA): TGTGCCAGCAGTGAAGTCTCAGGGAGGACTGAAGCTTTCTTT.

As regards this clonotype: The germline gene is not matched at one end of the junction; a read error may be the cause. The J gene is TRBJ1-5, the V gene TRBV9, with D perhaps TRBD1 (6 bases). Germline-derived CDR1 and CDR2 are SGDLS and YYNGEE. There are 16 residues in the CDR3. CDR3 loop: CASTVAGDISNQPQHF. The CDR3 DNA sequence: TGTGCCAGCACCGTAGCAGGGGACATTAGCAATCAGCCCCAGCATTTT.

The chain carries TRBV28 and TRBJ1-5; possibly TRBD1 for D (5 bases). Trimming stripped 6 bases from V and 5 bases from J, with 14 bases between. This CDR3 is built from 14 residues. The germline V gene encodes CDR1 MDHEN and CDR2 SYDVKM. The CDR3 nucleotides read TGTGCCAGCAGCCGGGACTCGGGACATCAGCCCCAGCATTTT. Residues: CASSRDSGHQPQHF.

This clonotype showed up just a few times. V gene TRBV11-2 combines with J gene TRBJ2-1, with TRBD2 matching 9 bases. The CDR3 is made up of 15 amino acids. The J segment lost 4 bases and the V segment lost 8 bases, leaving 9 bases of the junction unmatched. Germline CDR1 reads SGHAT; CDR2 reads FQNNGV. CDR3 in DNA: TGTGCCAGCCAACGGAGCGGGGGGACATACAATGAGCAGTTCTTC. Protein sequence: CASQRSGGTYNEQFF.

The chain has TRBV30 and TRBJ1-1, with a tentative D call TRBD1 (6 bases). CDR1 GTSNPN and CDR2 SVGIG come from the germline V gene (reference sequence). Trimming shortened V by 3 bases and J by 5 bases, and 16 bases separated the two germline ends. The CDR3 loop spans 14 amino acids. This CDR3 is CAWSWVGAATEAFF. CDR3 nucleotide sequence: TGTGCCTGGAGCTGGGTGGGGGCAGCGACTGAAGCTTTCTTT.

The chain uses TRBV23-1 and TRBJ2-1; a possible D gene is TRBD1 (5 bases). TRBV23-1 is treated as an ORF (open reading frame) with a function not yet certain. The CDR3 has 18 residues. Trimming removed 4 bases from V and 0 bases from J, with 19 bases in between. The CDR3 coding sequence is TGCGCCAGCAGTCGAACCGCGCAGGGTAAGTCCTCCTACAATGAGCAGTTCTTC. Protein: CASSRTAQGKSSYNEQFF.

This CDR3 is CDPRRVSGANVLTF. The CDR3 coding sequence is TGCGACCCCCGACGGGTTTCTGGGGCCAACGTCCTGACTTTC. The V gene is TRBV29-1, the J gene TRBJ2-6; D is undetermined. This CDR3 is built from 14 residues. CDR1 is SQVTM and CDR2 is ANQGSEA in the germline V gene.

The genes are TRBV4-1 and TRBJ2-7, with 10 bases identical to TRBD2. CDR3 length equals 15 residues. The germline V gene encodes CDR1 MGHRA and CDR2 YSYEKL. The J segment lost 3 bases and the V segment lost 4 bases, leaving 6 bases of the junction unmatched. The CDR3 is CASSLGLASDYEQYF. For the CDR3, the DNA is TGCGCCAGCAGCCTGGGACTAGCGTCGGACTACGAGCAGTACTTC.

The CDR3 region is CASSQEGTSGYEQYF. In DNA form, the CDR3 reads TGTGCCAGCAGCCAAGAAGGGACTAGCGGCTACGAGCAGTACTTC. This sequence joins TRBV4-2 and TRBJ2-7; 11 nucleotides line up with TRBD2. The CDR3 loop spans 15 amino acids. J gave up 3 bases and V 0 bases, and 1 base lay outside the gene matches. Per the germline V gene, CDR1 is LGHNA and CDR2 is YNFKEQ.

The chain employs TRBV29-1 and TRBJ2-1; 8 bases map to TRBD1. The ends lost 3 bases at V and 9 bases at J; junction bases unmatched: 10. In germline, CDR1 is SQVTM, CDR2 ANQGSEA. CDR3 length: 14 amino acids. DNA for the CDR3: TGCAGCGTTGATAGAACAGGGGGTTTGGGTGAGCAGTTCTTC. Its protein product is CSVDRTGGLGEQFF.

The V and J genes are TRBV20-1 and TRBJ1-1, with D hard to call. Germline V lookup: CDR1 DFQATT, CDR2 SNEGSKA (reference sequence). The CDR3 is 13 amino acids. V was clipped by 3 bases and J by 11 bases, with 19 bases between them. CDR3 DNA sequence: TGCAGTGCTAGGGTCCAGGCTTCTACACTTGCTTTCTTT. Its protein is CSARVQASTLAFF.

The V call is TRBV20-1, the J call TRBJ1-3; 7 bases match TRBD1. The CDR3 consists of 15 residues. J gave up 2 bases and V 6 bases, and 10 bases lay outside the gene matches. Germline assignment: CDR1 DFQATT and CDR2 SNEGSKA (reference sequence). DNA for the CDR3: TGCAGTGCACTGGGACAGTGGTCGCCTGGAAACACCATATATTTT. Protein product: CSALGQWSPGNTIYF.

This clonotype was seen only once. The chain couples TRBV20-1 to TRBJ1-1; TRBD1 agrees at 7 bases. The CDR3 loop spans 13 amino acids. Germline V CDR1 and CDR2: DFQATT, SNEGSKA (reference sequence). With 4 bases clipped from V and 4 bases from J, the junction kept 6 bases outside the gene matches. The CDR3, as DNA: TGCAGTGCTACCGACAGGGTGAGCACTGAAGCTTTCTTT. It is translated as CSATDRVSTEAFF.

The rearrangement joins TRBV4-3 to TRBJ2-6, with a tentative D call TRBD2 (6 bases). CDR1 is LGHNA and CDR2 is YSLEER in the germline V gene. The CDR3 extends over 17 amino acids. V was pared by 3 bases and J by 0 bases, with 12 bases between. The CDR3 loop reads CASSQGGTDSGANVLTF. CDR3 DNA sequence: TGCGCCAGCAGCCAGGGCGGGACCGACTCTGGGGCCAACGTCCTGACTTTC.